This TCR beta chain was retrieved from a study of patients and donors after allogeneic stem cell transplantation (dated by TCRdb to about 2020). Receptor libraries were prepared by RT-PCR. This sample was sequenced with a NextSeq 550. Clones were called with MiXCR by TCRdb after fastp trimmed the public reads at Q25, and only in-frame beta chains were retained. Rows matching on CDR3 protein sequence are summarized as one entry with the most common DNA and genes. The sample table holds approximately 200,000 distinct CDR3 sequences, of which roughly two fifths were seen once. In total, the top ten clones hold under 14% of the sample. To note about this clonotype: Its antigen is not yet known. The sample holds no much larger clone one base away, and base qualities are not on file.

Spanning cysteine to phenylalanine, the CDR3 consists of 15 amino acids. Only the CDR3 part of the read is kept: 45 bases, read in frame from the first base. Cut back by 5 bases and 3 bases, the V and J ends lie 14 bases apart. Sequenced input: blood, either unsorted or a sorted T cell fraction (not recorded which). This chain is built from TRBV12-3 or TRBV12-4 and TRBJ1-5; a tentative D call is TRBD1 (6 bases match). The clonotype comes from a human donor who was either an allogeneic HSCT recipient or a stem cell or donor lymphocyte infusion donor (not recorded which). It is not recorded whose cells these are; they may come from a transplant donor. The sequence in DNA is TGTGCCAGCAGTCGCACAGGGAGCCTCAATCAGCCCCAGCATTTT. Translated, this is CASSRTGSLNQPQHF.